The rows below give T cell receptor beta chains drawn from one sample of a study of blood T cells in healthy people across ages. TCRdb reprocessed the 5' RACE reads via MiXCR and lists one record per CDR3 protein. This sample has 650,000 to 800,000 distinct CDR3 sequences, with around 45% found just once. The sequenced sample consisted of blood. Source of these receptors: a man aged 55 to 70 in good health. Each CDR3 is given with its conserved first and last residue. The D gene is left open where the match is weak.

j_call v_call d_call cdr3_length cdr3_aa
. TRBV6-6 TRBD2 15 CASRSHRGGGETQYF
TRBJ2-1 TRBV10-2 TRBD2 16 CASRPLAGKSYNEQFF
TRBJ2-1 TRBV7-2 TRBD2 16 CASTVAGGRVYNEQFF
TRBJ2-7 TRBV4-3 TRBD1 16 CASSPDPGQSSYEQYF
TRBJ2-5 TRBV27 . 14 CASSLRGGRGEQYF
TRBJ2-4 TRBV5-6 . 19 CASSLGGWQTVQAKNIQYF
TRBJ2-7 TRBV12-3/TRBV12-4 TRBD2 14 CASSVGGRAYEQYF
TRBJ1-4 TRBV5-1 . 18 CASSLGDRSRGSNEKLFF
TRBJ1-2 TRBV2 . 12 CASSEARGGYTF
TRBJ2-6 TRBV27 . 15 CASSFSLSGANVLTF
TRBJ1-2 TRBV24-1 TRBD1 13 CATSAHTGDGYTF
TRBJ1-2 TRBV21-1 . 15 CASSKTDGTHYGYTF
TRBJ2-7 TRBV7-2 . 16 CASSIRHLSSYNEQYF
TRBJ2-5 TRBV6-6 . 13 CASSYSVAETQYF
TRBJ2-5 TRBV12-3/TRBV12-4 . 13 CASRAGPQETQYF
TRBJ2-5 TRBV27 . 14 CASSLSGVVETQYF
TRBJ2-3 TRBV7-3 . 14 CASSPPGVKDTQYF
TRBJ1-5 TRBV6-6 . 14 CANSVGQTNQPQHF
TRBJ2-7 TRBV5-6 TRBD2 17 CASSLVFPSGNSYEQYF
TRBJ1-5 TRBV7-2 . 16 CASSLVTGHSNQPQHF
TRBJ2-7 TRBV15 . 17 CATSPRGGGPILYEQYF
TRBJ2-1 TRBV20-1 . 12 CSARDRSNEQFF
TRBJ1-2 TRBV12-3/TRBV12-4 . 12 CASSLDGYGYTF
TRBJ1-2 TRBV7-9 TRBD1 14 CASSLGQGADGYTF
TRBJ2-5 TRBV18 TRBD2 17 CASSPPGTSGAYNEQYF
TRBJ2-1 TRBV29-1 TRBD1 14 CSVEFGTANNEQFF
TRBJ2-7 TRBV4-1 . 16 CASSQTMGDVIRRQYF
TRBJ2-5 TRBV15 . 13 CATSASGPWEQYF
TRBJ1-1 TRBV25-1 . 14 CASSERVGNTEAFF
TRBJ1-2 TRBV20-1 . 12 CSAREPGYGYTF
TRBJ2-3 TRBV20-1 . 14 CSARDLGIADTQYF
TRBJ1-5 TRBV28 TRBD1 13 CATLRDRTQPQHF
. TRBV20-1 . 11 CSTPRAGEQYF
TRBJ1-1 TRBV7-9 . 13 CASSSRAETEAFF
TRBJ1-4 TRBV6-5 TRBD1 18 CASSYSGQGALANEKLFF
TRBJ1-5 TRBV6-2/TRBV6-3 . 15 CASTPAGVTNQPQHF
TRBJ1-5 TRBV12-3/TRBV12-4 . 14 CASSLMEVGQPQHF
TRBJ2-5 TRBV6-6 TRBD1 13 CASRQGAEETQYF
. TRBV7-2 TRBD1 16 CASSLGDRGQGETQYF
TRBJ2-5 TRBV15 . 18 CATSRDLTQGGGQETQYF
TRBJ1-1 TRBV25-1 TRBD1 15 CASSERRDRGYEAFF
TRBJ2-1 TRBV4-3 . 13 CASSQDRWREQFF
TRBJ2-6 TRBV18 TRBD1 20 CTSSPRPGQGQVSGANVLTF
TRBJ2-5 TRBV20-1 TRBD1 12 CSARVVQGKQYF
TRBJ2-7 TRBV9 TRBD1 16 CASSVGIGQGAYEQYF
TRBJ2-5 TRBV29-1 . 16 CSVSGADRRAQETQYF
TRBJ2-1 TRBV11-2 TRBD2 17 CASSFQGGGGAVNEQFF
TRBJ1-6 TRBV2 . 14 CASSGAGNNSPLHF
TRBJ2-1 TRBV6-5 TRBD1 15 CASSWGQGTYNEQFF
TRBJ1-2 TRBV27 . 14 CASSLAYSGYGYTF